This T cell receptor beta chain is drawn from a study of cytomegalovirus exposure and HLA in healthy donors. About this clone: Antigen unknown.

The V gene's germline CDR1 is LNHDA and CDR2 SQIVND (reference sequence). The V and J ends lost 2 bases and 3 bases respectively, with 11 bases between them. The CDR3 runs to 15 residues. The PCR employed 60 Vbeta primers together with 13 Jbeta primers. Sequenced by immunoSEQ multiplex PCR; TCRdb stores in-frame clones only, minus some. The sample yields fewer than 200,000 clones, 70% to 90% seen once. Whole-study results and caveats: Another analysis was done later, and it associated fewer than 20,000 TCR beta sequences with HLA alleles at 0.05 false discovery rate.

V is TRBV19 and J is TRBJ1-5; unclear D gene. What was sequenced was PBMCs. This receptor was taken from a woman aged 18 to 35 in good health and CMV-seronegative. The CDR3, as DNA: TGTGCCAGTAGTATATTCAGTATAAACAATCAGCCCCAGCATTTT. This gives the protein CASSIFSINNQPQHF.